A single sample is the source of the 26 T cell receptor beta chains below, sequenced in a study of tumor and adjacent non-tumor tissue in lung cancer. A modified ARM-PCR protocol with three rounds of nested PCR amplified TCRbeta. TCRdb called the multiplex PCR reads again in MiXCR, with one record for every CDR3 protein. The repertoire has 120,000 to 150,000 distinct CDR3 sequences, around two thirds of them found once; the top ten carry about 18%. RNA was extracted from bulk tissue without any cell sorting. The sequenced sample consisted of lung tumor tissue. Receptors originate from a man in his sixties with small cell lung cancer.

About this clonotype: In this CDR3 the conserved last residue, phenylalanine or tryptophan, is missing, so a read error is likely. The V call is TRBV11-1, the J call TRBJ2-5; D is uncertain. Germline CDR1 reads SGHAT; CDR2 reads FQDESV (reference sequence). The CDR3 consists of 12 residues. The CDR3 region is CASSPDGETQYL. In DNA, the CDR3 is TGTGCCAGCAGCCCGGACGGAGAGACTCAGTACCTC.

This clonotype was observed a few times. The CDR3 DNA sequence: TGTGCCAGCAGCTTAGGTACTGAGCAGTTCTTC. Protein sequence: CASSLGTEQFF. This chain connects TRBV7-3 to TRBJ2-1, with no clear D. V gave up 2 bases and J gave up 9 bases, with 5 bases separating them. CDR3 length: 11 amino acids. Germline assignment: CDR1 SGHTA and CDR2 FQGTGA.

With regard to this clonotype: A much larger clone differs from this one at a single base, so this may be a read error. This chain links TRBV12-3 or TRBV12-4 with TRBJ2-6, with TRBD1 matching 9 bases. The CDR3 runs 16 residues. The CDR3 bases are TGTGCCAGCAGCCAAGTACAGGGGGCTGGGGCCAACGTCCAGACTTTC. Translation: CASSQVQGAGANVQTF.

This clonotype has at least ten counts. The CDR3 region has the DNA TGCAGTGCTAGAGATCGGACAGGGGGACGGACCGGGGAGCTGTTTTTT. Translation gives CSARDRTGGRTGELFF. The rearrangement links TRBV20-1 to TRBJ2-2, with 10 bases identical to TRBD1. The J segment lost 5 bases and the V segment lost 0 bases, leaving 6 bases of the junction unmatched. There are 16 residues in the CDR3. Germline-derived CDR1 and CDR2 are DFQATT and SNEGSKA (reference sequence).

A remark on this clonotype: One junction end does not reproduce the germline sequence, and a read error may be involved. The chain uses TRBV5-4 and TRBJ2-7; 9 bases match TRBD1. The CDR3 loop spans 14 amino acids. The germline CDR1 and CDR2 sequences are SGHNT and YYREEE (reference sequence). The CDR3 reads CVSRHPGTGHEQYF. The DNA of the CDR3 is TGTGTCAGCAGGCATCCCGGGACAGGGCACGAGCAGTACTTC.

Comments on this clonotype: This sequence may be a read error, since a much larger clone differs from it by one base. V is TRBV7-9 and J is TRBJ2-5, with D possibly TRBD1 on 6 matching bases. The CDR3 consists of 13 residues. From germline, CDR1 is SEHNR and CDR2 FQNEAQ (reference sequence). The ends were cut back, 3 bases at V and 5 bases at J, with 10 bases in the middle. CDR3 sequence: CASSFDRWETQYF. For the CDR3, the DNA is TGTGCCAGCAGCTTCGACAGGTGGGAGACCCAGTACTTC.

Notes on this clonotype: A much larger clone sits a single nucleotide away, making a read error possible. The chain is built from TRBV20-1 and TRBJ2-3; D remains unclear. The J call may be mistaken, given a closer DNA end match to TRBJ1-5. The CDR3 extends over 15 amino acids. Germline loops: CDR1 DFQATT, CDR2 SNEGSKA (reference sequence). The CDR3, as DNA: TGCAGTGCTAGAGATCTCAAACTAGCAACAGATACGCAGCATTTT. It codes for CSARDLKLATDTQHF.

About this clonotype: Germline is not matched at one junction end, which may reflect a read error. The CDR3 is CASIGTPFTVELFF. DNA of the CDR3: TGTGCCAGCATCGGGACACCTTTTACCGTGGAGCTGTTTTTT. The chain combines TRBV6-5 with TRBJ2-2; possible D gene TRBD1, 6 bases. CDR1 is MNHEY, CDR2 SVGAGI, per germline. This CDR3 contains 14 residues.

The sample holds one count of this clonotype. The genes are TRBV5-1 and TRBJ2-2, with a possible D match to TRBD2 (6 bases). V shed 0 bases and J shed 5 bases, with 8 bases lying between them. The germline CDR1 and CDR2 sequences are SGHRS and YFSETQ. The CDR3 contains 14 residues. As DNA, the CDR3 is TGCGCCAGCAGCTTGGACGGGGGAACCGGGGAGCTGTTTTTT. Its translation is CASSLDGGTGELFF.

The chain recombines TRBV20-1 with TRBJ2-1, with D uncertain. This CDR3 has 11 amino acids. Trimming shortened V by 0 bases and J by 15 bases, and 12 bases separated the two germline ends. CDR1 is DFQATT, CDR2 SNEGSKA, per germline (reference sequence). CDR3 nucleotide sequence: TGCAGTGCTAGAGACTGGGTTGCGCTGTTCTTC. Translated: CSARDWVALFF.

This clonotype was detected only once. Germline and junction disagree at one end, which may indicate a read error. V and J are TRBV6-1 and TRBJ1-6; 8 bases are a match to TRBD1. Germline lookup yields CDR1 MNHNS and CDR2 SASEGT. This CDR3 region has 15 residues. The CDR3 sequence: CTSLMDRANNSPLHF. For the CDR3, the DNA is TGTACCAGCCTCATGGACAGGGCGAATAATTCACCCCTCCACTTT.

This clonotype was observed many times. The V and J genes are TRBV6-6 and TRBJ2-3, with a weak D call TRBD2 (6 bases). The CDR3 runs to 15 residues. Trimming removed 2 bases at V and 3 bases at J, with 12 bases between. Germline lookup yields CDR1 MNHNY and CDR2 SVGAGI (reference sequence). CDR3: CASSYGLASTDTQYF. The CDR3 bases are TGTGCCAGCAGTTACGGGCTAGCGAGTACAGATACGCAGTATTTT.

This chain connects TRBV29-1 to TRBJ2-7; tentative D call: TRBD1 (6 bases). Trimming took 6 bases from V and 3 from J, leaving 15 bases between them. The V gene's germline CDR1 is SQVTM and CDR2 ANQGSEA. The CDR3 consists of 13 residues. CDR3 loop: CSVRREQGYEQYF. For the CDR3, the DNA is TGCAGCGTCCGTAGGGAACAGGGCTACGAGCAGTACTTC.

Turning to this clonotype: Since a much larger clone is just one base distant, this may be a read error. The chain carries TRBV20-1 and TRBJ2-1; weak D call: TRBD2 (6 bases). The CDR3 has 13 amino acids. CDR1 DFQATT and CDR2 SNEGSKA come from the germline V gene (reference sequence). Trimming cost V 5 bases and J 2 bases, with 10 bases left between them. The CDR3: CSAYGGAYNEQFF. In DNA, the CDR3 is TGCAGTGCTTACGGGGGAGCCTACAATGAGCAGTTCTTC.

The gene calls are TRBV6-1 and TRBJ1-5; D perhaps matches TRBD1 (6 bases). This CDR3 region has 15 residues. Trimming pared 5 bases from V and 7 bases from J, leaving 18 bases between. Germline CDR1 is MNHNS and CDR2 is SASEGT. DNA of the CDR3: TGTGCCAGCAGTTCCACAGGGACGTTGAGGCAGCCCCAGCATTTT. Encoded protein: CASSSTGTLRQPQHF.

V usage is TRBV29-1 and J usage is TRBJ2-6, with 8 bases that match TRBD2. The germline gives CDR1 SQVTM, CDR2 ANQGSEA. Trimming at V came to 6 bases and at J to 0 bases, leaving 13 bases not matched to a gene. This CDR3 is built from 18 residues. CDR3 nucleotide sequence: TGCAGCGTCCGGACTAGCAGGAGGTTGTGCTCTGGGGCCAACGTCCTGACTTTC. It codes for CSVRTSRRLCSGANVLTF.

This rearrangement joins TRBV6-6 to TRBJ2-1, with a possible D match to TRBD2 (5 bases). CDR1 MNHNY and CDR2 SVGAGI come from the germline V gene (reference sequence). The CDR3 has 15 residues. Trimming took off 6 bases at V and 7 bases at J, with 19 bases between the two ends. This CDR3 reads CASSSVTWTRNEQFF. The CDR3 DNA is TGTGCCAGCAGCTCGGTTACATGGACTCGAAATGAGCAGTTCTTC.

The chain recombines TRBV11-3 with TRBJ2-5; tentatively, D is TRBD1 (6 bases). Germline assignment: CDR1 SGHNT and CDR2 YENEEA. The length of the CDR3 is 13 residues. V was pared by 6 bases and J by 4 bases, with 12 bases between. The CDR3 region has the DNA TGTGCCAGCAGGGCTGAGGGGGTAGAGACCCAGTACTTC. It encodes CASRAEGVETQYF.

A word on this clonotype: This sequence may be a read error, since a much larger clone differs from it by one base. This chain links TRBV5-1 with TRBJ2-1; no firm D call. This CDR3 spans 12 amino acids. V lost 5 bases, J lost 5 bases, and 8 bases lay in between. The V gene's germline CDR1 is SGHRS and CDR2 YFSETQ. The CDR3, as DNA: TGCGCCAGCAGTCTTACGAACAATGAGCAGTTCTTC. The encoded protein is CASSLTNNEQFF. Complete variable domain (other parts from reference TRBV5-1 and TRBJ2-1): KAGVTQTPRYLIKTRGQQVTLSCSPISGHRSVSWYQQTPGQGLQFLFEYFSETQRNKGNFPGRFSGRQFSNSRSEMNVSTLELGDSALYLCASSLTNNEQFFGPGTRLTVL.

This clonotype has a count of ten or more. This chain links TRBV4-2 with TRBJ2-7; 7 bases are shared with TRBD2. CDR1 LGHNA and CDR2 YNFKEQ come from the germline V gene. This CDR3 has 16 residues. After removal of 0 bases from V and 6 bases from J, the junction contained 11 bases not matched to a gene. In DNA form, the CDR3 reads TGTGCCAGCAGCCAAGAGGTGGTGGGAGGGTTTAGCGAGCAGTACTTC. It is translated as CASSQEVVGGFSEQYF.

V is TRBV7-9 and J is TRBJ1-6; TRBD1 matches 7 bases. Germline lookup yields CDR1 SEHNR and CDR2 FQNEAQ (reference sequence). The trim removed 5 bases at V and 6 bases at J, leaving 7 bases unmatched. This CDR3 spans 15 amino acids. CDR3 amino acids: CASSTSDRANSPLHF. The CDR3 nucleotides are TGTGCCAGCAGCACCTCCGACAGGGCTAATTCACCCCTCCACTTT. Filled out from reference TRBV7-9 and TRBJ1-6, the complete variable domain reads DTGVSQNPRHKITKRGQNVTFRCDPISEHNRLYWYRQTLGQGPEFLTYFQNEAQLEKSRLLSDRFSAERPKGSFSTLEIQRTEQGDSAMYLCASSTSDRANSPLHFGNGTRLTVT.

The V and J genes are TRBV30 and TRBJ1-1; D possibly corresponds to TRBD1 (5 bases). This CDR3 spans 13 amino acids. Trimming took 3 bases from V and 3 from J, leaving 11 bases between them. CDR1 and CDR2 from the germline V gene are GTSNPN and SVGIG (reference sequence). The DNA for the CDR3 is TGTGCCTGGAGCCGCCAGGGTTACACTGAAGCTTTCTTT. Amino acids: CAWSRQGYTEAFF.

This clonotype has only one observation. The rearrangement links TRBV2 to TRBJ1-2; unclear D gene. The CDR3 runs 13 residues. V was cut by 2 bases and J by 11 bases, with 15 bases left in between. CDR1 and CDR2 (germline): SNHLY, FYNNEI. In DNA form, the CDR3 reads TGTGCCAGCAGTGAAAGCGGCCCGCTTATTTACACCTTC. This sequence encodes CASSESGPLIYTF.

In its sample, this clonotype was seen a few times. The V and J genes are TRBV28 and TRBJ1-2; possibly TRBD1 for D (6 bases). The CDR3 has 15 residues. CDR1 and CDR2 from the germline V gene are MDHEN and SYDVKM. Trimming pared 5 bases from V and 8 bases from J, leaving 21 bases between. The CDR3 DNA reads as TGTGCCAGCAGTACCCCGACAGGCGCCTTAGGGGGCTACACCTTC. This gives the protein CASSTPTGALGGYTF.

This clonotype was detected once. A junction boundary mismatches the germline segment, possibly from a read error. The chain uses TRBV11-2 and TRBJ2-3, with a weak D call TRBD2 (6 bases). The CDR3 covers 15 residues. Germline V CDR1 and CDR2: SGHAT, FQNNGV. CDR3 sequence (DNA): TGTGCCAGCAGCCCGCGGGGAGGTGGTTTTGATAGGCAGTATTTT. This codes for CASSPRGGGFDRQYF. The complete variable domain, with remaining parts taken from reference TRBV11-2 and TRBJ2-3, reads EAGVAQSPRYKIIEKRQSVAFWCNPISGHATLYWYQQILGQGPKLLIQFQNNGVVDDSQLPKDRFSAERLKGVDSTLKIQPAKLEDSAVYLCASSPRGGGFDRQYFGPGTRLTVL.

This clonotype turned up a few times. This chain links TRBV20-1 with TRBJ2-7, with D perhaps TRBD1 or TRBD2 (5 bases each). V was clipped by 1 base and J by 4 bases, with 14 bases between them. The CDR3 runs to 14 residues. Germline loops: CDR1 DFQATT, CDR2 SNEGSKA (reference sequence). DNA of the CDR3: TGCAGTGCTAGAGGGGACCGAGGGTCGTACGAGCAGTACTTC. Amino acids: CSARGDRGSYEQYF.